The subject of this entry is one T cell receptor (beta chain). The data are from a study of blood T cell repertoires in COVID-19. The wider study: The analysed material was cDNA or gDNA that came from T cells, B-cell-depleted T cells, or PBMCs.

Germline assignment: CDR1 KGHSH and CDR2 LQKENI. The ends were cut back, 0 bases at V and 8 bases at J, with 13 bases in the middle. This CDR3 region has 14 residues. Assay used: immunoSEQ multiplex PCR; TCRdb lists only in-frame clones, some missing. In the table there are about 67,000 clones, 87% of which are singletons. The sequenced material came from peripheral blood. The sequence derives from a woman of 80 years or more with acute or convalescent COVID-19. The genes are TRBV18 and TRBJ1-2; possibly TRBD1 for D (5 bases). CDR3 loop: CASSPPSIKGGYTF. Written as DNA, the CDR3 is TGTGCCAGCTCACCACCGTCCATCAAGGGGGGCTACACCTTC.